The entry below describes one T cell receptor (beta chain). Data came from immunoSEQ multiplex PCR; TCRdb stores just in-frame clones and leaves some out. The table includes over a million clones, roughly 95% detected once. Trimming pared 3 bases from V and 0 bases from J, leaving 10 bases between. The CDR3 covers 15 residues. Germline lookup yields CDR1 SGHRS and CDR2 YFSETQ. These data are taken from a study of shared clonotypes between healthy human individuals. The receptor comes from a man younger than 40 in good health. The chain uses TRBV5-1 and TRBJ1-3; no firm D call. Sequenced material: naive CD4+ T cells sorted from blood. Subset: CD45RA+ positively selected. As DNA, the CDR3 is TGCGCCAGCAGCTATTCGGGTCCCTCTGGAAACACCATATATTTT. It yields the protein CASSYSGPSGNTIYF.